Here is one TCR beta chain with its context. Its cognate antigen is unknown. These data belong to a study of T cell responses to AZD1222 COVID-19 vaccine. The data were produced by immunoSEQ multiplex PCR, yet TCRdb's version contains in-frame clones alone and is incomplete. This table has over 90,000 clones, roughly 90% appearing once. Study-wide results and limits: No day 14 peak samples; only post-peak repertoires were characterized. Compared with day 0, the breadth and depth of the Spike-specific TCR repertoire rose significantly after two doses of AZD1222. The sample set comprised mostly white British donors with more females, and clonal diversity was possibly underestimated. Seropositive at baseline were only six AZD1222 recipients.

CDR3 length: 13 residues. The germline gives CDR1 SGHNT, CDR2 YYREEE (reference sequence). After removal of 4 bases from V and 6 bases from J, the junction contained 7 bases not matched to a gene. The receptor comes from an adult who received the AZD1222 COVID-19 vaccine. The rearrangement uses TRBV5-4 and TRBJ2-7; TRBD1 matches 7 bases. The sample in question was peripheral blood, obtained 28 days after the second AZD1222 dose. The chain's CDR3 is CASSQGENGEQYF. The CDR3 DNA sequence: TGTGCCAGCAGCCAGGGGGAGAACGGCGAGCAGTACTTC.